The 16 T cell receptor beta chains in this list originate from one sample, sequenced in a study of T-cell reconstitution after alpha-beta-depleted transplantation in children. For TCRbeta, the library was prepared with unique molecular identifiers. TCRdb reprocessed the PCR reads via MiXCR and lists one record per CDR3 protein. The sample holds approximately 18,000 distinct CDR3 sequences; around 5.8% are singletons and the top ten take under 8%. The specimen was PBMCs, collected before TCRalphabeta/CD19-depleted stem cell transplant. The receptor set was obtained from a boy aged 5-17 years with acute lymphoblastic leukemia, due to receive a stem cell transplant.

Sample share makes this clonotype medium-sized. This chain uses TRBV12-5 with TRBJ2-7; D might be TRBD1 (6 bases). Trimming stripped 2 bases from V and 0 bases from J, with 8 bases between. There are 14 residues in the CDR3. CDR1 LGHNT and CDR2 FRNRAP come from the germline V gene. The CDR3 is CASGLTGISYEQYF. In DNA, the CDR3 is TGTGCTAGTGGTTTGACAGGGATCTCCTACGAGCAGTACTTC. Drawing the rest from reference TRBV12-5 and TRBJ2-7, the complete variable domain is DARVTQTPRHKVTEMGQEVTMRCQPILGHNTVFWYRQTMMQGLELLAYFRNRAPLDDSGMPKDRFSAEMPDATLATLKIQPSEPRDSAVYFCASGLTGISYEQYFGPGTRLTVT.

This clonotype was recorded many times. The rearrangement joins TRBV29-1 to TRBJ1-1; no firm D call. Germline V gene data show CDR1 as SQVTM and CDR2 as ANQGSEA. The CDR3 is 11 residues long. Trimming removed 6 bases from V and 5 bases from J, with 10 bases in between. CDR3 region: CSVQVHTEAFF. The DNA for the CDR3 is TGCAGCGTGCAGGTTCATACTGAAGCTTTCTTT.

The sample holds a few counts of this clonotype. This chain links TRBV29-1 with TRBJ2-7, with D possibly matching TRBD1 (5 bases). The ends were cut back, 4 bases at V and 3 bases at J, with 10 bases in the middle. Germline CDR1 and CDR2: SQVTM and ANQGSEA. This CDR3 region has 12 residues. The CDR3 sequence: CSVAGQGYEQYF. In nucleotides, the CDR3 is TGCAGCGTTGCCGGGCAGGGCTACGAGCAGTACTTC.

This clonotype has a count of ten or more. The chain joins TRBV3-1 to TRBJ2-3; 8 bases line up with TRBD2. The length of the CDR3 is 16 residues. Germline trimming cut 4 bases from V and 2 bases from J; bases unmatched to any gene: 8. The germline CDR1 and CDR2 sequences are LGHDT and YNNKEL (reference sequence). The CDR3 nucleotides are TGTGCCAGCAGCCTTGTGGTTAGCGGGGTCACAGATACGCAGTATTTT. Encoded protein: CASSLVVSGVTDTQYF.

V gene TRBV20-1 combines with J gene TRBJ2-5; the match to TRBD2 covers 12 bases. The CDR3 has 16 residues. The V gene's germline CDR1 is DFQATT and CDR2 SNEGSKA (reference sequence). After removal of 0 bases from V and 2 bases from J, the junction contained 4 bases not matched to a gene. CDR3 coding DNA: TGCAGTGCTAGAGATTGGACTAGCGGGGAGCAAGAGACCCAGTACTTC. It codes for CSARDWTSGEQETQYF.

This clonotype was detected many times. This chain uses TRBV7-9 with TRBJ2-5; 13 bases agree with TRBD2. Germline V gene sequence: CDR1 SEHNR, CDR2 FQNEAQ (reference sequence). The CDR3 covers 15 residues. After removal of 5 bases from V and 2 bases from J, the junction contained 2 bases not matched to a gene. The CDR3 coding sequence is TGTGCCAGCAGCAAGGGACTAGCGGGACAAGAGACCCAGTACTTC. Translating gives CASSKGLAGQETQYF.

This clonotype was observed at least ten times. The chain links TRBV19 to TRBJ2-2; D is unresolved. Germline V gene sequence: CDR1 LNHDA, CDR2 SQIVND (reference sequence). V lost 3 bases to trimming and J lost 3 bases, with 5 bases between them. This CDR3 spans 13 amino acids. CDR3 protein: CASSIRHTGELFF. CDR3 nucleotide sequence: TGTGCCAGTAGTATTCGCCACACCGGGGAGCTGTTTTTT.

This clonotype showed up many times. The chain has TRBV20-1 and TRBJ1-6; possibly TRBD1 for D (6 bases). With 3 bases removed from V and 7 bases from J, the gap between germline ends came to 19 bases. CDR1 is DFQATT and CDR2 is SNEGSKA in the germline V gene (reference sequence). The CDR3 covers 16 residues. The CDR3 DNA follows: TGCAGTGCTAGTCGGTTGGGGGCAGCTTCAAATTCACCCCTCCACTTT. Translation: CSASRLGAASNSPLHF.

This clonotype was observed many times. The rearrangement uses TRBV20-1 and TRBJ1-1, with 8 bases aligning to TRBD1. The CDR3 extends over 13 amino acids. Unmatched junction bases numbered 4, after V lost 5 bases and J lost 2 bases. Germline CDR1 is DFQATT and CDR2 is SNEGSKA (reference sequence). The CDR3 coding sequence is TGCAGTGCTTTACAGGGGGATAACACTGAAGCTTTCTTT. It is translated as CSALQGDNTEAFF.

This clonotype came up a few times. The V and J genes are TRBV5-4 and TRBJ2-1; D perhaps matches TRBD1 (6 bases). The CDR3 is 13 amino acids. The germline CDR1 and CDR2 sequences are SGHNT and YYREEE (reference sequence). V lost 4 bases, J lost 3 bases, and 8 bases lay in between. The CDR3 reads CASSGDIYNEQFF. The CDR3 nucleotides read TGTGCCAGCAGCGGGGACATCTACAATGAGCAGTTCTTC.

This clonotype was counted ten times or more. The chain carries TRBV7-9 and TRBJ2-3; the match to TRBD1 covers 8 bases. Germline CDR1 reads SEHNR; CDR2 reads FQNEAQ (reference sequence). The CDR3 is 16 residues long. The V and J ends lost 3 bases and 4 bases, in that order; junction bases with no gene match: 9. The DNA for the CDR3 is TGTGCCAGCAGCTTCGGACAGGGAGAGGATTCAGATACGCAGTATTTT. The encoded protein is CASSFGQGEDSDTQYF.

This clonotype is labeled as medium-sized. The chain combines TRBV12-3 or TRBV12-4 with TRBJ1-1; no clear D gene. The CDR3 runs to 14 residues. V was clipped by 3 bases and J by 5 bases, with 13 bases between them. The CDR3 reads CASSFLMSGTEAFF. The CDR3 DNA is TGTGCCAGCAGTTTTCTCATGTCGGGGACTGAAGCTTTCTTT.

In this sample, this clonotype is medium-sized (0.01 to 0.1%). This chain uses TRBV6-5 with TRBJ1-6, with a possible D match to TRBD1 (5 bases). The CDR3 covers 12 residues. Germline V lookup: CDR1 MNHEY, CDR2 SVGAGI. V was clipped by 7 bases and J by 6 bases, with 7 bases between them. The CDR3 DNA reads as TGTGCCAGCACCGGGGGTAATTCACCCCTCCACTTT. Amino acids: CASTGGNSPLHF.

By proportion, this clonotype is medium-sized. The chain has TRBV5-5 and TRBJ2-7; 12 bases map to TRBD2. The V segment lost 2 bases and the J segment 6 bases; nucleotides outside the gene matches: 6. CDR3 length equals 15 residues. CDR1 and CDR2 (germline): SGHKS, YYEKEE (reference sequence). The CDR3 nucleotides read TGTGCCAGCAGCTTAGGACTAGCGGGGATCTCCGAGCAGTACTTC. Translating it yields CASSLGLAGISEQYF.

The table lists this clonotype with many counts. This chain links TRBV6-5 with TRBJ1-5; the D gene is possibly TRBD1 (5 bases). The ends were cut back, 7 bases at V and 5 bases at J, with 15 bases in the middle. The CDR3 spans 14 residues. CDR1 and CDR2 from the germline V gene are MNHEY and SVGAGI. CDR3: CASTATGGHQPQHF. The CDR3 DNA is TGTGCCAGCACAGCAACGGGGGGTCATCAGCCCCAGCATTTT.

This clonotype occurred many times. V usage is TRBV28 and J usage is TRBJ2-1; 11 bases map to TRBD2. CDR1 is MDHEN, CDR2 SYDVKM, per germline. Unmatched junction bases numbered 6, after V lost 6 bases and J lost 5 bases. This CDR3 has 15 amino acids. CDR3 region: CASRPGTSGNNEQFF. In DNA form, the CDR3 reads TGTGCCAGCAGACCCGGGACTAGCGGAAACAATGAGCAGTTCTTC.